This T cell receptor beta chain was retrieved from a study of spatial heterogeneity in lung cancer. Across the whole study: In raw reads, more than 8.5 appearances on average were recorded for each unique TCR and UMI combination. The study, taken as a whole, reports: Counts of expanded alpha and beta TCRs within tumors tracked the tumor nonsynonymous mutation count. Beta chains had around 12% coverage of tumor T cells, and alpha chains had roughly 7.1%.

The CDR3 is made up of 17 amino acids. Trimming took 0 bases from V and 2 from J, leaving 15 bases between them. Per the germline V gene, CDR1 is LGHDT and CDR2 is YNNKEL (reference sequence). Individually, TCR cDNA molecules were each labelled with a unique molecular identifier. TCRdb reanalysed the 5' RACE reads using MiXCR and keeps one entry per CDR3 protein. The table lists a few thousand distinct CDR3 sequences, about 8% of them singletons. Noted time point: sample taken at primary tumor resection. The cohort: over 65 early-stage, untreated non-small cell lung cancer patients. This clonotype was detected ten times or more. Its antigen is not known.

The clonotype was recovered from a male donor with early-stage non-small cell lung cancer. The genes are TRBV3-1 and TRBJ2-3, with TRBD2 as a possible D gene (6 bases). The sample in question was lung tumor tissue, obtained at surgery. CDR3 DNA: TGTGCCAGCAGCCAAGATCTAAGGACTACGAACACAGATACGCAGTATTTT. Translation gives CASSQDLRTTNTDTQYF.